Listed below are T cell receptor beta chains from one sample, sequenced in a study of T cells in Graves' hyperthyroidism and ophthalmopathy. TCRdb recomputed calls from the multiplex PCR reads with MiXCR, one row per CDR3 protein. The table includes around 620,000 distinct CDR3 sequences, under 20% detected once. The sample consisted of blood. The receptors derive from a woman aged 25 to 39 with Graves' hyperthyroidism. Both conserved end residues are part of each CDR3. D genes are given only for firm matches. Expanded clones are given a class, and other clones once, few, many or no size at all.

d_gene: TRBD2; v_gene: TRBV7-9; j_gene: TRBJ2-4; abundance: .; CDR3nt: TGTGCCAGCAGCCCGACTAGCGGGAACATTCAGTACTTC; CDR3aa: CASSPTSGNIQYF
d_gene: .; v_gene: TRBV28; j_gene: TRBJ1-1; abundance: many; CDR3nt: TGTGCCAGCAGTTGGCCCAGGGCGATGAACACTGAAGCTTTCTTT; CDR3aa: CASSWPRAMNTEAFF
d_gene: TRBD1; v_gene: TRBV6-1; j_gene: TRBJ2-3; abundance: few; CDR3nt: TGTGCCAGCAGGGACAGGGTTCACACAGATACGCAGTATTTT; CDR3aa: CASRDRVHTDTQYF
d_gene: .; v_gene: TRBV7-2; j_gene: TRBJ2-3; abundance: many; CDR3nt: TGTGCCAGCACCCACTCATTCCCCCCCACAGATACGCAGTATTTT; CDR3aa: CASTHSFPPTDTQYF
d_gene: .; v_gene: TRBV7-6; j_gene: TRBJ1-1; abundance: few; CDR3nt: TGTGCCAGCAGCTTAAGTATAACGATCACTGAAGCTTTCTTT; CDR3aa: CASSLSITITEAFF
d_gene: TRBD2; v_gene: TRBV28; j_gene: TRBJ2-3; abundance: few; CDR3nt: TGTGCCAGCAGTTTATCTAGCGGGACGCGCACAGATACGCAGTATTTT; CDR3aa: CASSLSSGTRTDTQYF
d_gene: .; v_gene: TRBV11-2; j_gene: TRBJ2-3; abundance: many; CDR3nt: TGTGCCAGCAGCTTAGAGGTCACAGCTCATTGGCAGTATTTT; CDR3aa: CASSLEVTAHWQYF
d_gene: TRBD1; v_gene: TRBV27; j_gene: TRBJ1-5; abundance: many; CDR3nt: TGTGCCAGCAGTAGGGCTCCTCTACCGGGACAGAGCAATCAGCCCCAGCATTTT; CDR3aa: CASSRAPLPGQSNQPQHF
d_gene: .; v_gene: TRBV9; j_gene: TRBJ2-1; abundance: .; CDR3nt: TGTGCCAGCAGCGTCGGGACCAATGAGCAGTTCTTC; CDR3aa: CASSVGTNEQFF
d_gene: .; v_gene: TRBV29-1; j_gene: TRBJ1-1; abundance: .; CDR3nt: TGCAGCGTTGCTTTTCCAGGGGCGAACACTGAAGCTTTCTTT; CDR3aa: CSVAFPGANTEAFF
d_gene: TRBD2; v_gene: TRBV12-3/TRBV12-4; j_gene: TRBJ2-7; abundance: few; CDR3nt: TGTGCCAGCAGTTCCCTTAGCGGGGCCTACTACGAGCAGTACTTC; CDR3aa: CASSSLSGAYYEQYF
d_gene: .; v_gene: TRBV20-1; j_gene: TRBJ2-7; abundance: few; CDR3nt: TGCAGTGCTGTCGACAGCTCGTACTCCTACGAGCAGTACTTC; CDR3aa: CSAVDSSYSYEQYF
d_gene: .; v_gene: TRBV28; j_gene: TRBJ2-3; abundance: .; CDR3nt: TGTGCCAGCAGTTGGCGGAGCCTCACAGATACGCAGTATTTT; CDR3aa: CASSWRSLTDTQYF
d_gene: .; v_gene: TRBV12-3/TRBV12-4; j_gene: TRBJ2-1; abundance: .; CDR3nt: TGTGCCAGCAGCTTCAATGAGGTTGAGCAGTTCTTC; CDR3aa: CASSFNEVEQFF
d_gene: .; v_gene: TRBV6-2/TRBV6-3; j_gene: TRBJ2-1; abundance: many; CDR3nt: TGTGCCAGCAGTTACAGGGTGGACAATGAGCAGTTCTTC; CDR3aa: CASSYRVDNEQFF
d_gene: .; v_gene: TRBV7-8; j_gene: TRBJ2-1; abundance: many; CDR3nt: TGTGCCAGCAGCTCACTGGGGGCCCTTTACAATGAGCAGTTCTTC; CDR3aa: CASSSLGALYNEQFF
d_gene: .; v_gene: TRBV30; j_gene: TRBJ1-6; abundance: many; CDR3nt: TGTGCCTGGAGTCAGTCCCAGAATTCACCCCTCCACTTT; CDR3aa: CAWSQSQNSPLHF
d_gene: .; v_gene: TRBV5-1; j_gene: TRBJ2-5; abundance: .; CDR3nt: TGCGCCAGCAGCCGGGACACCTCCGCTGGGACCCAGTACTTC; CDR3aa: CASSRDTSAGTQYF
d_gene: .; v_gene: TRBV5-1; j_gene: TRBJ2-7; abundance: many; CDR3nt: TGCGCCAGCAGCTTGGTTTCGCTCAATTACGAGCAGTACTTC; CDR3aa: CASSLVSLNYEQYF
d_gene: .; v_gene: TRBV3-1; j_gene: TRBJ1-4; abundance: .; CDR3nt: TGTGCCAGCAGCCGTCGGGACGCTTATAATGAAAAACTGTTTTTT; CDR3aa: CASSRRDAYNEKLFF
d_gene: .; v_gene: TRBV5-6; j_gene: TRBJ1-1; abundance: .; CDR3nt: TGTGCCAGCAGCTTGACAGCGAGAGGGGGAGCTTTCTTT; CDR3aa: CASSLTARGGAFF
d_gene: .; v_gene: TRBV6-2/TRBV6-3; j_gene: TRBJ1-5; abundance: many; CDR3nt: TGTGCCAGCAGTTACTTCGAGCAGCCCCAGCATTTT; CDR3aa: CASSYFEQPQHF
d_gene: TRBD2; v_gene: TRBV5-1; j_gene: TRBJ2-3; abundance: few; CDR3nt: TGCGCCAGCAGCTGGGGACTAGCGGGTTCTAAGGATACGCAGTATTTT; CDR3aa: CASSWGLAGSKDTQYF
d_gene: TRBD2; v_gene: TRBV25-1; j_gene: TRBJ2-1; abundance: few; CDR3nt: TGTGCCAGCAGCATCCCGGGACTAGGTTACAATGAGCAGTTCTTC; CDR3aa: CASSIPGLGYNEQFF
d_gene: .; v_gene: TRBV18; j_gene: TRBJ2-7; abundance: few; CDR3nt: TGTGCCAGCTCACCAGTTGCAGGGTCCTCCTACGAGCAGTACTTC; CDR3aa: CASSPVAGSSYEQYF
d_gene: TRBD1; v_gene: TRBV15; j_gene: TRBJ2-7; abundance: many; CDR3nt: TGTGCCACCAGCAGCGGAGGGACAGGGGGCGGCGACGAGCAGTACTTC; CDR3aa: CATSSGGTGGGDEQYF
d_gene: TRBD2; v_gene: TRBV20-1; j_gene: TRBJ2-1; abundance: many; CDR3nt: TGCAGTGCTACCCCTCCAAATAGCGGGAGGGCCCGACCCTACAATGAGCAGTTCTTC; CDR3aa: CSATPPNSGRARPYNEQFF
d_gene: .; v_gene: TRBV7-9; j_gene: TRBJ2-7; abundance: many; CDR3nt: TGTGCCAGCAGCTTATTGGTGACAGGACCCTACGAGCAGTACTTC; CDR3aa: CASSLLVTGPYEQYF
d_gene: .; v_gene: TRBV12-3/TRBV12-4; j_gene: TRBJ2-3; abundance: few; CDR3nt: TGTGCCAGCAGTTTCAACATGAGAGATACGCAGTATTTT; CDR3aa: CASSFNMRDTQYF
d_gene: .; v_gene: TRBV2; j_gene: TRBJ1-5; abundance: .; CDR3nt: TGTGCCAGCAGTGAAGCCTTGGTAAATCAGCCCCAGCATTTT; CDR3aa: CASSEALVNQPQHF
d_gene: .; v_gene: TRBV5-1; j_gene: TRBJ1-2; abundance: few; CDR3nt: TGCGCCAGCAGCTTGGTGGAGGGTAACTATGGCTACACCTTC; CDR3aa: CASSLVEGNYGYTF
d_gene: TRBD2; v_gene: TRBV5-1; j_gene: TRBJ2-1; abundance: .; CDR3nt: TGCGCCAGCAGCTCGCAATTAGCGGGAGGGCCGGGAAATGAGCAGTTCTTC; CDR3aa: CASSSQLAGGPGNEQFF
d_gene: .; v_gene: TRBV9; j_gene: TRBJ1-3; abundance: .; CDR3nt: TGTGCCAGCAGCGCACCCCGACAGGTCACTGGAAACACCATATATTTT; CDR3aa: CASSAPRQVTGNTIYF
d_gene: TRBD1; v_gene: TRBV30; j_gene: TRBJ2-2; abundance: .; CDR3nt: TGTGCCTGGCGGACAGGGGGCCCCACCGGGGAGCCGTTTTTT; CDR3aa: CAWRTGGPTGEPFF
d_gene: .; v_gene: TRBV7-6; j_gene: TRBJ2-2; abundance: few; CDR3nt: TGTGCCAGCAGCTCCCCAATTGGAGTTAACACCGGGGAGCTGTTTTTT; CDR3aa: CASSSPIGVNTGELFF
d_gene: TRBD1; v_gene: TRBV20-1; j_gene: TRBJ1-1; abundance: many; CDR3nt: TGCAGTGCGCCGGGACAGGGATCAACAACTGAAGCTTTCTTT; CDR3aa: CSAPGQGSTTEAFF
d_gene: TRBD2; v_gene: TRBV28; j_gene: TRBJ2-7; abundance: many; CDR3nt: TGTGCCAGCGGGAGACTAGCGGGAGGGTCCTACGAGCAGTACTTC; CDR3aa: CASGRLAGGSYEQYF
d_gene: .; v_gene: TRBV7-9; j_gene: TRBJ2-7; abundance: many; CDR3nt: TGTGCCAGCACCCAGGGGGGCGAGCAGTACTTC; CDR3aa: CASTQGGEQYF
d_gene: TRBD2; v_gene: TRBV4-2; j_gene: TRBJ2-1; abundance: .; CDR3nt: TGTGCCAGCAGCCAAGGTAGCGGGAACTTCAATGAGCAGTTCTTC; CDR3aa: CASSQGSGNFNEQFF
d_gene: .; v_gene: TRBV6-1; j_gene: TRBJ1-5; abundance: .; CDR3nt: TGTGCCAGCAGTCCCGGGGGGACCTTACAGCCCCAGCATTTT; CDR3aa: CASSPGGTLQPQHF
d_gene: TRBD1; v_gene: TRBV6-1; j_gene: TRBJ1-1; abundance: .; CDR3nt: TGTGCCAGCTTTGAAGGACAGGGGAACACTGAAGCTTTCTTT; CDR3aa: CASFEGQGNTEAFF
d_gene: .; v_gene: TRBV5-5; j_gene: TRBJ2-7; abundance: many; CDR3nt: TGTGCCAGCACCGTAGAAAGTTACAGAGCCTACGAGCAGTACTTC; CDR3aa: CASTVESYRAYEQYF
d_gene: TRBD2; v_gene: TRBV27; j_gene: TRBJ2-1; abundance: many; CDR3nt: TGTGCCAGCGGAAAACTAGCGGGAGGGTACAATGAGCAGTTCTTC; CDR3aa: CASGKLAGGYNEQFF
d_gene: TRBD1; v_gene: TRBV6-1; j_gene: TRBJ1-1; abundance: many; CDR3nt: TGTGCCAGCCTCCGGACAGGGAACACTGAAGCTTTCTTT; CDR3aa: CASLRTGNTEAFF
d_gene: .; v_gene: TRBV12-3/TRBV12-4; j_gene: TRBJ1-1; abundance: few; CDR3nt: TGTGCCAGCAAAGGGAGAGAGAACACTGAAGCTTTCTTT; CDR3aa: CASKGRENTEAFF
d_gene: .; v_gene: TRBV2; j_gene: TRBJ2-1; abundance: many; CDR3nt: TGTGCCAGCAATCAGGGGAAAGGGGATGAGCAGTTCTTC; CDR3aa: CASNQGKGDEQFF
d_gene: .; v_gene: TRBV6-1; j_gene: TRBJ2-1; abundance: many; CDR3nt: TGTGCCAGCAAGAGCGGCCTCTCCTACAATGAGCAGTTCTTC; CDR3aa: CASKSGLSYNEQFF